The rows below give T cell receptor beta chains drawn from one sample of a study of blood T cell repertoires in COVID-19. Sequenced by immunoSEQ multiplex PCR; TCRdb stores in-frame clones only, minus some. The sample lists nearly 110,000 clones, about 89% occurring once. Sequencing was carried out using peripheral blood. Every receptor here comes from a man aged 40-50 years with active or convalescent COVID-19. Each CDR3 is given with its conserved first and last residue. The D gene is left open where the match is weak. Rows may omit the clone size; those that give it use once, few, many or a size class.

clone size	V gene	D gene	CDR3 length	J gene	CDR3 DNA	CDR3 protein
.	TRBV27	TRBD1	12	TRBJ1-5	TGTGCCAGCAGTGCCTCAGGGGGGCCCCAGCATTTT	CASSASGGPQHF
.	TRBV19	TRBD2	15	TRBJ2-1	TGTGCCAGTAGGGGGACTAGCGGGAGGCACAATGAGCAGTTCTTC	CASRGTSGRHNEQFF
many	TRBV19	TRBD1	16	TRBJ1-3	TGTGCCAGCGCAGGGGGCCCTTCGATCACAGGAAACACCATATATTTT	CASAGGPSITGNTIYF
few	TRBV19	.	13	TRBJ1-5	TGTGCCAGTAGTCAGGGGTGGGGACAGCCCCAGCATTTT	CASSQGWGQPQHF
.	TRBV27	.	13	TRBJ2-5	TGTGCCAGCAGTGTGCTGGGAGCGGAGACCCAGTACTTC	CASSVLGAETQYF
.	TRBV27	.	14	TRBJ2-1	TGTGCCAGCAGACTAGAGGCGGCCTACAATGAGCAGTTCTTC	CASRLEAAYNEQFF
few	TRBV7-9	TRBD1	13	TRBJ2-7	TGTGCCAGCAGCTCGACAGGGTCGGAAGAGCAGTACTTC	CASSSTGSEEQYF
.	TRBV10-3	.	17	TRBJ1-5	TGTGCCATCAGTGAGTCGACTCCGGGCGGGACTAATCAGCCCCAGCATTTT	CAISESTPGGTNQPQHF
.	TRBV6-6	.	14	TRBJ1-2	TGTGCCAGCAGTACAGGTAGCCGGACCTATGGCTACACCTTC	CASSTGSRTYGYTF
.	TRBV3-1/TRBV3-2	TRBD1	14	TRBJ1-1	TGTGCCAGCAGGCGGACAGGCTTGCGCACTGAAGCTTTCTTT	CASRRTGLRTEAFF
once	TRBV24-1	TRBD1	14	TRBJ1-2	TGTGCCACCAGTGATTGGGGGACAGCCTATGGCTACACCTTC	CATSDWGTAYGYTF
.	TRBV2	TRBD2	12	TRBJ2-1	TGTGCCAGCAGGGAAAGCGGGAGTAATCAGTTCTTC	CASRESGSNQFF
.	TRBV10-3	TRBD2	16	TRBJ2-1	TGTGCCATCAGTGAAGGGCTAGCGGGAGGGGAGGATGAGCAGTTCTTC	CAISEGLAGGEDEQFF
.	TRBV5-1	TRBD1	17	TRBJ2-6	TGCGCCAGCAGCTTCATGGCAGGGGGTGGTGGGGCCAACGTCCTGACTTTC	CASSFMAGGGGANVLTF
.	TRBV4-3	.	14	TRBJ1-6	TGCGCCAGCAGCCAAGACGGGGAGGCTTCACCCCTCCACTTT	CASSQDGEASPLHF
.	TRBV5-5	.	15	TRBJ2-5	TGTGCCAGCAGCCTAAGACCTCAGGGGTACGAGACCCAGTACTTC	CASSLRPQGYETQYF
once	TRBV18	.	15	TRBJ1-3	TGTGCCAGCTCACCACTGGAGAGCTCTGGAAACACCATATATTTT	CASSPLESSGNTIYF
few	TRBV7-2	TRBD1	14	TRBJ1-1	TGTGCCAGCAGCGCCGGGACAGGGGGCACTGAAGCTTTCTTT	CASSAGTGGTEAFF
once	TRBV6-5	TRBD2	12	TRBJ2-7	TGTGCCAGCAGAGGACTAGCGTCCGAGCAGTACTTC	CASRGLASEQYF
.	TRBV19	.	13	TRBJ1-5	TGTGCCAGTAACACGCATAGCAATCAGCCCCAGCATTTT	CASNTHSNQPQHF
.	TRBV29-1	.	11	TRBJ1-2	TGCAGCGTTGAACTAGCGGGTGGCTACACCTTC	CSVELAGGYTF
.	TRBV7-2	TRBD2	14	TRBJ2-7	TGTGCCAGCAGTTGGACGGGAGCGGGAGATGAGCAGTACTTC	CASSWTGAGDEQYF
.	TRBV30	.	14	TRBJ1-5	TGTGCCTGGAGTTTAACTCAGGGAAATCAGCCCCAGCATTTT	CAWSLTQGNQPQHF
.	TRBV6-4	TRBD1	14	TRBJ2-1	TGTGCCAGCGGCCCACAGGGGGCGCGGAATGAGCAGTTCTTC	CASGPQGARNEQFF
.	TRBV7-9	.	11	TRBJ2-7	TGTGCCAGCAGCCTTGCGACGGGGCAGTACTTC	CASSLATGQYF
.	TRBV7-6	TRBD2	14	TRBJ2-7	TGTGCCAGCAGCTTAGGGACTAGCGGCAACCCCTGGTACTTC	CASSLGTSGNPWYF
once	TRBV10-3	.	14	TRBJ1-3	TGTGCCACCCTAGCTACCAACTCTGGAAACACCATATATTTT	CATLATNSGNTIYF
.	TRBV27	TRBD1	14	TRBJ2-7	TGTGCCAGCAGCTATTGGGGACAGACCTACGAGCAGTACTTC	CASSYWGQTYEQYF
.	TRBV4-3	.	15	TRBJ1-1	TGCGCCAGCAGCCATCTATCAGGGCGGGGGACTGAAGCTTTCTTT	CASSHLSGRGTEAFF
.	TRBV14	TRBD1	13	TRBJ1-1	TGTGCCAGCAGCCGGACAGGGAACACTGAAGCTTTCTTT	CASSRTGNTEAFF
few	TRBV7-3	TRBD1	15	TRBJ2-2	TGTGCCAGCAGCCGTTGGGACAGTGGGGCCGGGGAGCTGTTTTTT	CASSRWDSGAGELFF
.	TRBV28	TRBD1	15	TRBJ1-4	TGTGCCAGCAGTTATCCGGGACAGGGTGGAGAAAAACTGTTTTTT	CASSYPGQGGEKLFF
.	TRBV6-5	.	13	TRBJ1-3	TGTGCCAGCCGACAGACCTCTGGAAACACCATATATTTT	CASRQTSGNTIYF